This T cell receptor beta chain was obtained from a study of blood T cell repertoires in COVID-19. Study-level information: Whether acute or convalescent, the COVID-19 samples came from the United States, Italy and Spain. PBMCs, B-cell-depleted T cells, or T cells were the source of the cDNA or gDNA that made up the material.

As processed by the authors: How many nucleated cells were present was estimated from reference gene primer amplification. Only in-frame clones appear in the TCRdb table, and some are missing; sequencing was by immunoSEQ multiplex PCR. V, J and clone size were drawn from that table, and D and trimming were deduced from the DNA. In the table there are 99,000 or so clones, around 87% of which are singletons. The CDR3 covers 14 residues. CDR1 is MNHNY, CDR2 SVGAGI, per germline (reference sequence). Trimming cost V 8 bases and J 2 bases; bases outside gene matches: 4. The TCR comes from a man aged 45 to 65 with acute or convalescent COVID-19. V is TRBV6-6 and J is TRBJ2-7; 12 bases align to TRBD2. The specimen was peripheral blood. The CDR3 loop is CASGLAGRTYEQYF. The CDR3 DNA reads TGTGCCAGCGGACTAGCGGGGCGAACCTACGAGCAGTACTTC.